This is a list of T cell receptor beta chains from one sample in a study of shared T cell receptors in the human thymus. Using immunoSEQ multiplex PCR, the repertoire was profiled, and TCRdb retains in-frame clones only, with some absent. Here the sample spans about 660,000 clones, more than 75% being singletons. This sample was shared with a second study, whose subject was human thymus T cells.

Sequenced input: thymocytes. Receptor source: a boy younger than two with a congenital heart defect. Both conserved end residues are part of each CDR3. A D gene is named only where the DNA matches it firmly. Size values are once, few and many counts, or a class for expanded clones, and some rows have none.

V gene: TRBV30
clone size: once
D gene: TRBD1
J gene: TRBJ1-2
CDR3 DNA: TGTGCCTGGAGTCAGGGGGCGAGCTTAAAGCCCTATGGCTACACCTTC
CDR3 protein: CAWSQGASLKPYGYTF

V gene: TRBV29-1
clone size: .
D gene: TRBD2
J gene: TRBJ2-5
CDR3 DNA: TGCAGCGTGCGGGGGGGCGCTCTCGTTACAGAGACCCAGTACTTC
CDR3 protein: CSVRGGALVTETQYF

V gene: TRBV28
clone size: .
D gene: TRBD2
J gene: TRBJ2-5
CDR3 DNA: TGTGCCAGCAGTTTGCCGTGCGGGGGGGAAGAGACCCAGTACTTC
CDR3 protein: CASSLPCGGEETQYF

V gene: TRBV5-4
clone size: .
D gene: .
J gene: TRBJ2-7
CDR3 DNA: TGTGCCAGCAGCTCCCACAGGGATCCCTCCTACGAGCAGTACTTC
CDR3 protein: CASSSHRDPSYEQYF

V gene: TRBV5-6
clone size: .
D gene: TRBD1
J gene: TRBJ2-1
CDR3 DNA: TGTGCCAGCAGCCCCACGGACAGGTGGTCCTACAATGAGCAGTTCTTC
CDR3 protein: CASSPTDRWSYNEQFF

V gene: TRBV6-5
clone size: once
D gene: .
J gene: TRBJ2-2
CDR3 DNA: TGTGCCAGCAGTTACTCGATCGGAGCCGGGGAGCTGTTTTTT
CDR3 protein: CASSYSIGAGELFF

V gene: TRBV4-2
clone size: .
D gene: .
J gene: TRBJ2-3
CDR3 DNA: TGTGCCAGCAGCCCAACACCGGGACTTCCAACAGATACGCAGTATTTT
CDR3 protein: CASSPTPGLPTDTQYF

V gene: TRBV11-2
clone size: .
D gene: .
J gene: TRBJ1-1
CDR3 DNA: TGTGCCAGCAGCTTAGACCTCTCTGATCAGAAGGTCCGAACGGGTGAAGCTTTCTTT
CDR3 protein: CASSLDLSDQKVRTGEAFF

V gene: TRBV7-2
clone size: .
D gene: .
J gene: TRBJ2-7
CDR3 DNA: TGTGCCAGCAGCACCGGGACACTGGGATACGAGCAGTACTTC
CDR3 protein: CASSTGTLGYEQYF

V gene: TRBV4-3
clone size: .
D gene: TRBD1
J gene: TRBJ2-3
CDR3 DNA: TGCGCCAGCAGCCAAGGGACAGGGGGCTATACACAGTATTTT
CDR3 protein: CASSQGTGGYTQYF

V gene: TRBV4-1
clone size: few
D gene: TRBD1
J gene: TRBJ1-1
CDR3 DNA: TGCGCCAGCAGCCAACAGGGACAGTCGTCTGAAGCTTTCTTT
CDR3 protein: CASSQQGQSSEAFF

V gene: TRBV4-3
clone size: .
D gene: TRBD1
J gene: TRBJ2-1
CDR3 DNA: TGCGCCAGCAGCCAGCCCAAGACAGGGTGGGACTCCTACAATGAGCAGTTCTTC
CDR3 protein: CASSQPKTGWDSYNEQFF

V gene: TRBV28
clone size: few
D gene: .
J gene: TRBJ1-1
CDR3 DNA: TGTGCCAGCAGTTTGGGGACACAGGGATGGGTAAACACTGAAGCTTTCTTT
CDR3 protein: CASSLGTQGWVNTEAFF

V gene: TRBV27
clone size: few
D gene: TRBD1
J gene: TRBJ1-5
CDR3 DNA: TGTGCCAGCAGTCGTCGGGACAGGGGGAATCAGCCCCAGCATTTT
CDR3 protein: CASSRRDRGNQPQHF

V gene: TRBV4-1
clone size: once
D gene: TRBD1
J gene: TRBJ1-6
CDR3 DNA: TGCGCCAGCAGCCAAGAGGGCATAGACAGGGGCTCCTATAATTCCCCCCTCCACTTT
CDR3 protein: CASSQEGIDRGSYNSPLHF

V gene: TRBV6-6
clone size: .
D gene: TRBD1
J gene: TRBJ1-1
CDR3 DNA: TGTGCCAGCAGTTCCGCACCGAGGACAGGGATAGATGAAGCTTTCTTT
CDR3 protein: CASSSAPRTGIDEAFF

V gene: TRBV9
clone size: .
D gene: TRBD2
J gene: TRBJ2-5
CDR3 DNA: TGTGCCAGCAGCGGGACTAGCCCGAGGGCAGAGACCCAGTACTTC
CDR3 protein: CASSGTSPRAETQYF

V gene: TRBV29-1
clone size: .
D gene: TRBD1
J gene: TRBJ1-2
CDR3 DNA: TGCAGCGTCAGACATACTGGGAGGACAGGGACTTTCTATGGCTACACCTTC
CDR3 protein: CSVRHTGRTGTFYGYTF

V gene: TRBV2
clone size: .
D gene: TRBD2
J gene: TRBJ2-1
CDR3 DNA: TGTGCCAGCAGTGAATCTCCTAGGGCGGTGGTAGCGGGAGAAGGCAATGAGCAGTTCTTC
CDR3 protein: CASSESPRAVVAGEGNEQFF

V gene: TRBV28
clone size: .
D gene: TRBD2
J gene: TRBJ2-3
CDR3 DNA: TGTGCCAGCACCCCCCTCAAGAGGACAAGATCTCTTCTGCGGGAGAAAGGCAACACAGATACGCAGTATTTT
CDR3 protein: CASTPLKRTRSLLREKGNTDTQYF

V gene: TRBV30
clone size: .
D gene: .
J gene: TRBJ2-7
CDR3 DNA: TGTGCCTGGAGTACTGGCTCGGGGTCCCTCGAGCAGTACTTC
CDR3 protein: CAWSTGSGSLEQYF

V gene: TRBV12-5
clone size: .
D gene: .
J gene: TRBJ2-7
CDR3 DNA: TGTGCTAGTGGTACCGCTTGGGTCAGGGGCTACGAGCAGTACTTC
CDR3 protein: CASGTAWVRGYEQYF

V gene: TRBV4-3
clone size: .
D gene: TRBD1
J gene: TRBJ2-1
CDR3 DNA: TGCGCCAGCAGCCAAGTCTGCCCCCGGGACAGGGGGCTTTCGGTCTACAATGAGCAGTTCTTC
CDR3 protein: CASSQVCPRDRGLSVYNEQFF

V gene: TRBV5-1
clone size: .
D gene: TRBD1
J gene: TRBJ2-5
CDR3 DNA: TGCGCCAGCAGGGACAGGGAAGAGACCCAGTACTTC
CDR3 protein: CASRDREETQYF

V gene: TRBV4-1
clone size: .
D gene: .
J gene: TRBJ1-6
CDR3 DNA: TGCGCCAGCAGCCATCATTCGGCGTGGAGCTCCTATAATTCACCCCTCCACTTT
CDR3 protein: CASSHHSAWSSYNSPLHF

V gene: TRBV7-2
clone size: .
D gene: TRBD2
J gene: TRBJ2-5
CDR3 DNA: TGTGCCAGCAGCCCGGCGGGGGAAGAGACCCAGTACTTC
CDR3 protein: CASSPAGEETQYF

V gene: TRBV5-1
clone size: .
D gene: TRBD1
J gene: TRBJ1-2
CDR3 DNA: TGCGCCAGCAGCTTCTCAGGGGGTTGGGGCTACACCTTC
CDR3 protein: CASSFSGGWGYTF

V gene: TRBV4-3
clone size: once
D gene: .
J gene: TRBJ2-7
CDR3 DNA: TGCGCCAGCAGCCAAGACCAGGGCTACGAGCAGTACTTC
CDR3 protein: CASSQDQGYEQYF

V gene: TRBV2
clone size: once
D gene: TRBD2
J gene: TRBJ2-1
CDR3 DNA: TGTGCCAGCAGTGACCGACTAGCGGGGGCCTCCTACAATGAGCAGTTCTTC
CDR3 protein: CASSDRLAGASYNEQFF

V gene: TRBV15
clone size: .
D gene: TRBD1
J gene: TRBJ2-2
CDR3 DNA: TGTGCCACCAGCAGGGGCATAGCACAGGGGCAGAACACCGGGGAGCTGTTTTTT
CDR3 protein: CATSRGIAQGQNTGELFF

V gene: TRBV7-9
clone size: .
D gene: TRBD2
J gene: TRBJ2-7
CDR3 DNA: TGTGCCAGCAGCATGGGACTAGCGGGAGGCGAGCAGTACTTC
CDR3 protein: CASSMGLAGGEQYF

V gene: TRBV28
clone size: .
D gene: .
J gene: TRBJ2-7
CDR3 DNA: TGTGCCAGCAGTTTTGATCCAGGATACGAGCAGTACTTC
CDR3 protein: CASSFDPGYEQYF

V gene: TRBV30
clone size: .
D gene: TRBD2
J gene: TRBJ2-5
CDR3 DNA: TGTGCCTGGAGCCTTCATGCTAGCGGCGGCCCGTACCAAGAGACCCAGTACTTC
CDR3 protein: CAWSLHASGGPYQETQYF

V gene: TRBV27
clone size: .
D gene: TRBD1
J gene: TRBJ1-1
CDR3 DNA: TGTGCCAGCAGTCCACCTTCCCGGGACAGGGAGGTGGGGGGTGTGAACACTGAAGCTTTCTTT
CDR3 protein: CASSPPSRDREVGGVNTEAFF

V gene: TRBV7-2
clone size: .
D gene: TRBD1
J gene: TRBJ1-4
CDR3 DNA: TGTGCCAGCAGCTTCGGACAGGGCGGTGAAAAACTGTTTTTT
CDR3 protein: CASSFGQGGEKLFF